These 27 T cell receptor beta chains were sequenced from one sample in a study of cytomegalovirus exposure and HLA in healthy donors. Vbeta (60) and Jbeta (13) primers were used in the PCR. Profiling relied on immunoSEQ multiplex PCR, and the TCRdb table lists in-frame clones only, not all of them. The sample holds under 200,000 clones; 65% to 85% are singletons and the top ten take 3.8%. Sequenced sample: PBMCs. All receptors come from a man aged 50 to 60 in good health and CMV-seronegative.

V and J are TRBV2 and TRBJ2-5; D might be TRBD1 (8 bases). Trimming removed 8 bases from V and 5 bases from J, with 21 bases in between. Germline V CDR1 and CDR2: SNHLY, FYNNEI. CDR3 size: 15 residues. The CDR3 DNA is TGTGCCAGCTGCTTCATGGACAGGGAGGGGGAGACCCAGTACTTC. Amino acid sequence: CASCFMDREGETQYF.

The chain employs TRBV5-1 and TRBJ1-2; D ambiguous. The CDR3 loop spans 16 amino acids. Between the trimmed V and J ends, which lost 0 bases and 7 bases, there was a span of 19 bases. Germline loops: CDR1 SGHRS, CDR2 YFSETQ. As DNA, the CDR3 is TGCGCCAGCAGCTTGGCCACGCCCGGGATTCTCGGTGGCTACACCTTC. This codes for CASSLATPGILGGYTF.

The V gene is TRBV7-2, the J gene TRBJ2-7; TRBD2 is a possible D gene (5 bases). Per germline, CDR1 SGHTA and CDR2 FQGNSA. V gave up 2 bases and J gave up 12 bases, with 14 bases separating them. The CDR3 has 12 residues. The CDR3 is CASSLTGFGVYF. The DNA for the CDR3 is TGTGCCAGCAGCTTAACGGGATTTGGTGTGTACTTC.

The V gene is TRBV7-7, the J gene TRBJ2-5; TRBD2 aligns across 7 bases. The CDR3 has 14 amino acids. In germline, CDR1 is SSHAT, CDR2 FNYEAQ (reference sequence). V trimming: 4 bases; J trimming: 0 bases; junction bases outside the gene matches: 2. In DNA form, the CDR3 reads TGTGCCAGCAGCTGGGGGGGGAACCAAGAGACCCAGTACTTC. Its protein is CASSWGGNQETQYF.

The chain couples TRBV25-1 to TRBJ1-2, with a possible D match to TRBD1 (6 bases). This CDR3 is 14 amino acids long. Germline V gives CDR1 MGHDK, CDR2 SYGVNS. The germline V and J ends were trimmed by 3 bases and 4 bases, with 12 bases remaining between them. The CDR3 DNA reads as TGTGCCAGCAGTGATCCGCGACAGGTCTATGGCTACACCTTC. Encoded protein: CASSDPRQVYGYTF.

V gene TRBV27 combines with J gene TRBJ2-2; 7 bases align to TRBD1. The length of the CDR3 is 16 residues. Trimming took 5 bases from V and 5 from J; bases not matched to a gene: 11. The germline CDR1 and CDR2 sequences are MNHEY and SMNVEV (reference sequence). The CDR3 spells CASSRLDRVLTGELFF. CDR3 DNA sequence: TGTGCCAGCAGTCGTCTCGACAGGGTACTGACCGGGGAGCTGTTTTTT.

The rearrangement uses TRBV10-3 and TRBJ1-5; D possibly corresponds to TRBD1 (6 bases). Germline V CDR1 and CDR2: ENHRY, SYGVKD. The V end was cut by 11 bases, the J end by 0 bases, with 11 bases between. The CDR3 has 13 residues. Written as DNA, the CDR3 is TGTGCCGCGACAGGTGTTAGCAATCAGCCCCAGCATTTT. This encodes CAATGVSNQPQHF.

This clone is a singleton in its sample. The chain's CDR3 is CASSVGRAYGANVLTF. CDR3 in DNA: TGTGCCAGCAGCGTCGGGAGGGCGTATGGGGCCAACGTCCTGACTTTC. This chain joins TRBV7-2 and TRBJ2-6; 8 nucleotides align to TRBD2. Trimming at V came to 5 bases and at J to 3 bases, leaving 6 bases not matched to a gene. This CDR3 is built from 16 residues. CDR1 is SGHTA, CDR2 FQGNSA, per germline.

The chain combines TRBV5-1 with TRBJ2-2; D perhaps matches TRBD2 (6 bases). V lost 1 base and J lost 0, with 16 bases in between. The CDR3 runs to 18 residues. Germline-derived CDR1 and CDR2 are SGHRS and YFSETQ. The CDR3 spells CASSLRGTTPSNTGELFF. CDR3 bases: TGCGCCAGCAGCTTGCGGGGGACGACCCCTTCGAACACCGGGGAGCTGTTTTTT. Looking up the rest from reference TRBV5-1 and TRBJ2-2 gives the full variable domain: KAGVTQTPRYLIKTRGQQVTLSCSPISGHRSVSWYQQTPGQGLQFLFEYFSETQRNKGNFPGRFSGRQFSNSRSEMNVSTLELGDSALYLCASSLRGTTPSNTGELFFGEGSRLTVL.

This clone was recorded once. The V call is TRBV6-1, the J call TRBJ2-1; maybe TRBD2 (6 bases). Trimming took off 1 base at V and 2 bases at J, with 6 bases between the two ends. CDR1 MNHNS and CDR2 SASEGT come from the germline V gene. This CDR3 spans 14 amino acids. Written as DNA, the CDR3 is TGTGCCAGCAGTGAAGGGACTACCTACAATGAGCAGTTCTTC. The encoded protein is CASSEGTTYNEQFF.

The genes are TRBV28 and TRBJ2-6; 7 bases fit TRBD1. J gave up 2 bases and V 4 bases, and 5 bases lay outside the gene matches. Germline CDR1 reads MDHEN; CDR2 reads SYDVKM. This CDR3 comprises 16 residues. The DNA for the CDR3 is TGTGCCAGCAGTTCTCCGGGACAGACTGGGGCCAACGTCCTGACTTTC. Translated, it gives CASSSPGQTGANVLTF.

V usage is TRBV19 and J usage is TRBJ1-2; D gene unclear. Trimming cost V 6 bases and J 5 bases, with 19 bases left between them. The CDR3 length is 15 residues. The germline gives CDR1 LNHDA, CDR2 SQIVND (reference sequence). This CDR3 reads CASRDSDRAGYGYTF. In DNA, the CDR3 is TGTGCCAGTAGGGATTCGGACCGGGCGGGGTATGGCTACACCTTC.

This clone was counted only a few times. V is TRBV9 and J is TRBJ2-3; 8 positions agree with TRBD2. The CDR3 loop spans 16 amino acids. V lost 4 bases, J lost 4 bases, and 11 bases stayed unmatched. Per the germline V gene, CDR1 is SGDLS and CDR2 is YYNGEE. The CDR3 region is CASSKTGGAVADTQYF. The CDR3 bases are TGTGCCAGCAGCAAAACGGGGGGGGCCGTAGCAGATACGCAGTATTTT. Using reference TRBV9 and TRBJ2-3 for the parts outside the CDR3, the full variable domain is DSGVTQTPKHLITATGQRVTLRCSPRSGDLSVYWYQQSLDQGLQFLIQYYNGEERAKGNILERFSAQQFPDLHSELNLSSLELGDSALYFCASSKTGGAVADTQYFGPGTRLTVL.

This rearrangement joins TRBV9 to TRBJ2-7; TRBD2 is a possible D gene (5 bases). V lost 0 bases to trimming and J lost 3 bases, with 16 bases between them. Germline values: CDR1 SGDLS, CDR2 YYNGEE. The CDR3 is made up of 16 amino acids. The CDR3 DNA is TGTGCCAGCAGCGTAGAAGGAGAGGGTTCGGTCTACGAGCAGTACTTC. Amino acid sequence: CASSVEGEGSVYEQYF.

The gene calls are TRBV5-1 and TRBJ2-3; 9 positions match TRBD2. The CDR3 has 16 residues. The germline V gene encodes CDR1 SGHRS and CDR2 YFSETQ. The V segment lost 3 bases and the J segment 2 bases; nucleotides outside the gene matches: 7. The CDR3: CASSYSGGQVTDTQYF. CDR3 nucleotides: TGCGCCAGCAGCTATAGCGGGGGCCAGGTCACAGATACGCAGTATTTT.

The chain joins TRBV7-9 to TRBJ2-7; TRBD1 matches 7 bases. The length of the CDR3 is 15 residues. Trimming removed 2 bases from V and 0 bases from J; junction bases left unmatched: 4. Germline CDR1 reads SEHNR; CDR2 reads FQNEAQ (reference sequence). The CDR3 here is CASSLSAGGSYEQYF. For the CDR3, the DNA is TGTGCCAGCAGCTTATCCGCAGGGGGCTCCTACGAGCAGTACTTC. The entire variable domain, with the rest obtained from reference TRBV7-9 and TRBJ2-7, is as follows: DTGVSQNPRHKITKRGQNVTFRCDPISEHNRLYWYRQTLGQGPEFLTYFQNEAQLEKSRLLSDRFSAERPKGSFSTLEIQRTEQGDSAMYLCASSLSAGGSYEQYFGPGTRLTVT.

The J gene is TRBJ2-7, the V gene TRBV18; 8 nucleotides agree with TRBD2. Germline V gene lookup returns CDR1 KGHSH and CDR2 LQKENI. CDR3 length equals 15 residues. V was clipped by 3 bases and J by 6 bases; unmatched bases: 10. The CDR3 sequence: CASSPVSSGGSEQYF. As DNA, the CDR3 is TGTGCCAGCTCACCCGTGTCGAGCGGGGGATCCGAGCAGTACTTC.

This chain uses TRBV9 with TRBJ1-2, with D possibly matching TRBD1 (5 bases). V lost 0 bases to trimming and J lost 3 bases, with 9 bases between them. Looked up from germline, CDR1 is SGDLS and CDR2 is YYNGEE. This CDR3 is 14 amino acids long. The CDR3 reads CASSVEGRDYGYTF. The CDR3 DNA follows: TGTGCCAGCAGCGTAGAGGGCAGGGACTATGGCTACACCTTC.

The chain links TRBV30 to TRBJ2-5, with TRBD2 identical over 7 bases. The germline CDR1 and CDR2 sequences are GTSNPN and SVGIG (reference sequence). V trimming: 5 bases; J trimming: 5 bases; junction bases outside the gene matches: 8. This CDR3 is 13 amino acids long. CDR3 nucleotide sequence: TGTGCCTGGGATGGGGAGGGATGGGAGACCCAGTACTTC. This encodes CAWDGEGWETQYF.

The chain is built from TRBV6-1 and TRBJ2-6; TRBD1 matches 9 bases. CDR3 size: 15 residues. CDR1 MNHNS and CDR2 SASEGT come from the germline V gene. V gave up 6 bases and J gave up 2 bases; unmatched junction bases: 2. The CDR3 DNA reads as TGTGCCAGCAGGGGGGACAGGGCTGGGGCCAACGTCCTGACTTTC. This encodes CASRGDRAGANVLTF.

The rearrangement joins TRBV5-6 to TRBJ2-7, with 9 bases aligning to TRBD1. This CDR3 region has 14 residues. Germline lookup yields CDR1 SGHDT and CDR2 YYEEEE. The trim removed 4 bases at V and 2 bases at J, leaving 4 bases unmatched. In nucleotides, the CDR3 is TGTGCCAGCAGCGAGACAGGGGGGCCCTACGAGCAGTACTTC. As protein: CASSETGGPYEQYF.

The chain couples TRBV12-5 to TRBJ1-1; D is ambiguous. The CDR3 extends over 15 amino acids. Germline V lookup: CDR1 LGHNT, CDR2 FRNRAP. Trimming pared 0 bases from V and 0 bases from J, leaving 8 bases between. The CDR3 loop is CASGLVHGMNTEAFF. The CDR3 coding sequence is TGTGCTAGTGGTTTGGTTCACGGGATGAACACTGAAGCTTTCTTT. Drawing the rest from reference TRBV12-5 and TRBJ1-1, the complete variable domain is DARVTQTPRHKVTEMGQEVTMRCQPILGHNTVFWYRQTMMQGLELLAYFRNRAPLDDSGMPKDRFSAEMPDATLATLKIQPSEPRDSAVYFCASGLVHGMNTEAFFGQGTRLTVV.

The genes are TRBV27 and TRBJ1-5; a weak D match, TRBD1 (5 bases). Trimming took 6 bases from V and 9 from J, leaving 15 bases between them. The CDR3 loop spans 13 amino acids. Germline loops: CDR1 MNHEY, CDR2 SMNVEV (reference sequence). The CDR3 here is CASSPLQAAPQHF. The CDR3 region has the DNA TGTGCCAGCAGCCCCTTACAGGCCGCGCCCCAGCATTTT.

On this clone: This sample also contains other DNA sequences that code for the same CDR3. The chain combines TRBV7-9 with TRBJ2-7; D gene unclear. V gave up 5 bases and J gave up 3 bases, with 5 bases separating them. Germline assignment: CDR1 SEHNR and CDR2 FQNEAQ (reference sequence). The CDR3 length is 11 residues. The CDR3: CASSPGYEQYF. CDR3 DNA sequence: TGTGCCAGCAGCCCCGGCTACGAGCAGTACTTC.

This clone has only one observation. This rearrangement joins TRBV27 to TRBJ2-2; the D gene is possibly TRBD2 (7 bases). Germline CDR1 and CDR2: MNHEY and SMNVEV (reference sequence). This CDR3 is built from 19 residues. Trimming stripped 0 bases from V and 2 bases from J, with 19 bases between. The CDR3 reads CASSLSQGRAGTNTGELFF. The CDR3, as DNA: TGTGCCAGCAGTTTATCTCAGGGGCGAGCGGGGACCAACACCGGGGAGCTGTTTTTT.

The chain employs TRBV5-4 and TRBJ1-2, with 8 bases identical to TRBD1. Germline loops: CDR1 SGHNT, CDR2 YYREEE (reference sequence). V dropped 4 bases and J dropped 8; count of bases not matched to a gene: 7. This CDR3 comprises 13 residues. The CDR3 DNA reads as TGTGCCAGCAGCCTGGACAGGGCAGGGGGCTACACCTTC. It is translated as CASSLDRAGGYTF.

This clone has a handful of counts. Other DNA sequences of this sample code for an identical CDR3. J is TRBJ1-1 and V is TRBV7-9, with D perhaps matching TRBD1 (6 bases). With 5 bases removed from V and 0 bases from J, the gap between germline ends came to 7 bases. CDR1 is SEHNR and CDR2 is FQNEAQ in the germline V gene (reference sequence). This CDR3 is built from 13 residues. Here the CDR3 DNA reads TGTGCCAGCAGCAGGGGGATGAACACTGAAGCTTTCTTT. Translating gives CASSRGMNTEAFF.